This TCR beta chain emerged from a study of response to subunit inactivated influenza vaccine. This clonotype was recorded a few times. This CDR3 spans 15 amino acids. V dropped 2 bases and J dropped 4; count of bases not matched to a gene: 1. From germline, CDR1 is KGHSH and CDR2 LQKENI. TCRdb used MiXCR to reprocess the RT-PCR reads, holding one entry per CDR3 protein. The table lists some 160,000 distinct CDR3 sequences, around 9.9% of them singletons. The sample was non-naive T cells sorted from PBMCs, taken around seven weeks after vaccination. The chain combines TRBV18 with TRBJ2-1; TRBD2 agrees at 11 bases. This receptor was identified in a middle-aged man who received an inactivated influenza vaccine. In DNA, the CDR3 is TGTGCCAGCTCACCAAGACTAGCGGGGTACAATGAGCAGTTCTTC. Its protein product is CASSPRLAGYNEQFF.